The present TCR beta chain was sequenced within a study of tumor and adjacent non-tumor tissue in lung cancer. In the study overall: Stage I to III disease affected ten to eleven men and several women aged about 31 to 80. Points from the study as a whole: TCR diversity was significantly greater in tumor than normal lung tissue. Tumor TCR diversity, when higher, was linked to shorter survival.

This sample's RNA came from whole unsorted tissue. Newly diagnosed lung cancer patients had thoracic surgery in China, August–late 2014, without prior chemotherapy. This clonotype was detected only once. Its antigen is not identified. Its ends do not fully match the called genes, so a read error is possible. CDR1 and CDR2 (germline): SGHKS, YYEKEE (reference sequence). The CDR3 consists of 15 residues. The library came from three nested PCR rounds adapted from ARM-PCR protocols. TCRdb ran MiXCR on the multiplex PCR reads and lists one entry per CDR3 protein. Among 75,000 to 100,000 distinct CDR3 sequences listed, roughly 70% were seen once.

This rearrangement joins TRBV5-5 to TRBJ2-1, with TRBD1 as a possible D gene (6 bases). Sample: lung tumor tissue. The source of this sequence is a man between 60 and 75 years old with non-small cell lung cancer. Here the CDR3 DNA reads TGTGCCAGTAGCTACACTGGACAGCAATACAATGAGCAGTTCTTC. Protein: CASSYTGQQYNEQFF.